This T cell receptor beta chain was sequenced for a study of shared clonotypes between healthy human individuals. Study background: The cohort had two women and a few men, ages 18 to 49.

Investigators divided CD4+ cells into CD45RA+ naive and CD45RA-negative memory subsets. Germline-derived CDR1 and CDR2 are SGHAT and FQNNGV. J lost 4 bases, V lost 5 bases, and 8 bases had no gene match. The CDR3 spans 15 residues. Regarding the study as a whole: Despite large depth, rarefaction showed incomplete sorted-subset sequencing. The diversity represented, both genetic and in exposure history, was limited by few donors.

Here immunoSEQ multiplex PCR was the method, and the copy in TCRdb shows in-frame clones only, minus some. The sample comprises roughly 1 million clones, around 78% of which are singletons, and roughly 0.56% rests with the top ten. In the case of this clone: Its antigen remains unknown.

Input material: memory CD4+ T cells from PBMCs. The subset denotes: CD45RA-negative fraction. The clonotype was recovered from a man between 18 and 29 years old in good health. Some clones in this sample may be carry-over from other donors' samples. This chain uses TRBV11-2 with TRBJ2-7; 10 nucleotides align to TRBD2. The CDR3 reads CASSILPGLAYEQYF. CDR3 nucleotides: TGTGCCAGCAGCATCCTTCCGGGACTAGCGTACGAGCAGTACTTC.